This T cell receptor beta chain was recorded in a study of cytomegalovirus exposure and HLA in healthy donors. Overall study findings and caveats: While the bulk of TCR sequences proved rare, some public TCRs turned up in many donors. Clusters of TCRs from the first cohort tended to co-occur in the 130 or so validation repertoires (as a later analysis found). Three CMV-associated chains proved CMV antigen-specific in vitro. The study designated about 180 TCR beta chains cytomegalovirus-associated.

The V segment lost 5 bases and the J segment 6 bases; nucleotides outside the gene matches: 4. The CDR3 length is 13 residues. Germline V CDR1 and CDR2: LNHDA, SQIVND (reference sequence). On this clone: Its antigen is currently unknown.

Profiled with immunoSEQ multiplex PCR; TCRdb holds only in-frame clones, not every one. The sample carries some 110,000 clones, approximately 88% recorded once. This sequence joins TRBV19 and TRBJ1-5, with 7 positions matching TRBD1. Sample: PBMCs. This clonotype was sampled from a man aged 18 to 30 in good health and CMV-seronegative. This chain's CDR3 is CASSQDRVQPQHF. In DNA form, the CDR3 reads TGTGCCAGTAGTCAAGACAGGGTTCAGCCCCAGCATTTT.